The T cell receptor (beta chain) under discussion was sequenced for a study of T cells after posttransplantation cyclophosphamide. Per germline, CDR1 SGHAT and CDR2 FQNNGV. Trimming took 5 bases from V and 0 from J; bases not matched to a gene: 7. The CDR3 length is 16 residues. Profiling relied on immunoSEQ multiplex PCR, and the TCRdb table lists in-frame clones only, not all of them. Here the sample spans approximately 32,000 clones, 70% to 90% being singletons. The gene calls are TRBV11-2 and TRBJ2-3; 8 bases are a match to TRBD1. The sequenced sample was PBMCs. The clonotype originates from a woman in her thirties or forties with a blood cancer, CMV-positive, and with a related stem cell donor. The CDR3 spells CASSPMTGASTDTQYF. As DNA, the CDR3 is TGTGCCAGCAGCCCGATGACAGGGGCTAGCACAGATACGCAGTATTTT.